This T cell receptor beta chain originates from a study of shared clonotypes between healthy human individuals. Study overall: Each donor's CD8 memory used one plate, CD8 naive two, each CD4 subset three. Study-wide findings and caveats: Sharing across four donors was highest in naive CD4 (roughly 5%) and lowest in memory CD8 (roughly 0.4%).

All of the donors resided in Nashville, Tennessee, and each was a Caucasian adult. V lost 5 bases and J lost 2, with 13 bases in between. Germline-derived CDR1 and CDR2 are SGHTA and FQGTGA. The CDR3 has 14 amino acids. About this clone itself: Its cognate antigen is unknown.

Genomic DNA of each subset was evenly split across several immunoSEQ plates. Only in-frame clones appear in the TCRdb table, and some are missing; sequencing was by immunoSEQ multiplex PCR. The sample holds about 2.3 million clones, approximately 93% seen once. The sample was naive CD4+ T cells from PBMCs. The subset: CD45RA+ positively selected. The chain couples TRBV7-3 to TRBJ2-7; TRBD1 might be the D (5 bases). The TCR sequence derives from a man aged 18-30 years in good health. Some clones in this sample may be carry-over from other donors' samples. DNA for the CDR3: TGTGCCAGCAGCGCAACAGGAGCTGCCTACGAGCAGTACTTC. Its translation: CASSATGAAYEQYF.